These 11 T cell receptor beta chains were sequenced from one sample in a study of CD8+CD57+ T cells in acquired aplastic anemia. Profiles of TCR beta VDJ and CDR3 were generated from a genomic DNA template. TCRdb independently ran MiXCR on the reads; one entry per CDR3 protein. The repertoire holds 200,000 or so distinct CDR3 sequences, with 40% to 50% as singletons. Patients included in sequencing had previously demonstrated CD8+CD57+ cell expansion by flow cytometry. Sequencing was performed on sorted CD4+, CD8+, or CD8+CD57+ T cells (not recorded which) from PBMCs. These receptors originate from a human donor with aplastic anemia.

J is TRBJ2-7 and V is TRBV19; 9 bases agree with TRBD1. The ends lost 4 bases at V and 3 bases at J; junction bases unmatched: 10. The CDR3 consists of 16 residues. Germline V gives CDR1 LNHDA, CDR2 SQIVND (reference sequence). The CDR3 spells CASSKIRSGQGYEQYF. CDR3 coding DNA: TGTGCCAGTAGTAAAATTCGTTCGGGACAGGGCTACGAGCAGTACTTC.

This clonotype was counted many times. This chain joins TRBV16 and TRBJ1-2, with D unresolved. V was shortened by 2 bases and J by 6 bases, with 10 bases between the two germline ends. From germline, CDR1 is KGHSY and CDR2 FQNENV. This CDR3 has 13 amino acids. The CDR3 spells CASSQISVDGYTF. For the CDR3, the DNA is TGTGCCAGCAGCCAAATTTCGGTCGATGGCTACACCTTC.

Regarding this clonotype: A much larger clone is a single base away; this may be a read error. The chain combines TRBV24-1 with TRBJ2-4, with TRBD1 matching 7 bases. Germline V gives CDR1 KGHDR, CDR2 SFDVKD. CDR3 length: 14 amino acids. The CDR3: CAASDRDSINIQYF. The CDR3 nucleotides are TGTGCCGCCAGTGACCGGGACAGTATAAACATTCAGTACTTC.

This clonotype came up many times. The chain couples TRBV5-5 to TRBJ2-7, with D unresolved. Trimming left V 0 bases short and J 2 bases short, with 9 bases between. Germline CDR1 reads SGHKS; CDR2 reads YYEKEE (reference sequence). This CDR3 region has 14 residues. Here the CDR3 reads CASSLELSPYEQYF. The CDR3 DNA reads TGTGCCAGCAGCTTGGAACTCTCTCCCTACGAGCAGTACTTC.

This clonotype was picked up a small number of times. The chain employs TRBV12-5 and TRBJ2-7; the match to TRBD2 covers 7 bases. Germline V gene lookup returns CDR1 LGHNT and CDR2 FRNRAP. This CDR3 region has 15 residues. The CDR3, as DNA: TGTGCATGCGGGGGTGCACCTCCGTGCTCCTACGAGCAGTACTTC. Translating it yields CACGGAPPCSYEQYF.

This chain connects TRBV24-1 to TRBJ2-1; D call uncertain. Germline loops: CDR1 KGHDR, CDR2 SFDVKD. The CDR3 runs to 15 residues. Trimming took off 9 bases at V and 2 bases at J, with 16 bases between the two ends. Here the CDR3 DNA reads TGTGCCACCCCCACCGAAAGATGCCCCTACAATGAGCAGTTCTTC. Residues: CATPTERCPYNEQFF.

In this sample, this clonotype turned up a few times. The chain carries TRBV15 and TRBJ2-2; D could derive from TRBD1 or TRBD2 (5 bases each). In germline, CDR1 is LNHNV, CDR2 YYDKDF (reference sequence). V gave up 4 bases and J gave up 6 bases, with 12 bases separating them. CDR3 length: 14 amino acids. DNA for the CDR3: TGTGCCACCAGCAAGGGGACCACCTCCGGGGAGCTGTTTTTT. This encodes CATSKGTTSGELFF. The whole variable domain, filled in from reference TRBV15 and TRBJ2-2, reads DAMVIQNPRYQVTQFGKPVTLSCSQTLNHNVMYWYQQKSSQAPKLLFHYYDKDFNNEADTPDNFQSRRPNTSFCFLDIRSPGLGDTAMYLCATSKGTTSGELFFGEGSRLTVL.

In this sample, this clonotype turned up a few times. The V and J genes are TRBV7-8 and TRBJ2-7; a possible D gene is TRBD2 (6 bases). Germline V gene lookup returns CDR1 SGHVS and CDR2 FQNEAQ. Trimming left V 1 base short and J 3 bases short, with 10 bases between. This CDR3 is built from 14 residues. This CDR3 reads CASSLGMGGYEQYF. CDR3 sequence (DNA): TGTGCCAGCAGCTTAGGTATGGGGGGCTACGAGCAGTACTTC.

This clonotype was counted a few times. Here the CDR3 DNA reads TGCAGTGCTAGAGATGTACGAGTACCTGGTTCACCCCTCCACTTT. Its protein is CSARDVRVPGSPLHF. V and J are TRBV20-1 and TRBJ1-6; D gene unclear. Germline loops: CDR1 DFQATT, CDR2 SNEGSKA (reference sequence). The ends were cut back, 0 bases at V and 9 bases at J, with 15 bases in the middle. This CDR3 contains 15 residues.

The chain uses TRBV19 and TRBJ2-7; the D gene is possibly TRBD1 (5 bases). Germline V gene sequence: CDR1 LNHDA, CDR2 SQIVND (reference sequence). V lost 3 bases, J lost 3 bases, and 15 bases lay in between. CDR3 length: 15 residues. The CDR3 DNA follows: TGTGCCAGTAGTATTCAGGGTGGCGAATTCTACGAGCAGTACTTC. This sequence encodes CASSIQGGEFYEQYF.

V is TRBV19 and J is TRBJ2-7; 11 bases match TRBD1. Germline loops: CDR1 LNHDA, CDR2 SQIVND (reference sequence). The J segment lost 5 bases and the V segment lost 3 bases, leaving 6 bases of the junction unmatched. CDR3 length: 15 amino acids. The CDR3 nucleotides are TGTGCCAGTAGTATTGGGACAGGGGGTTTGGACGAGCAGTACTTC. It specifies CASSIGTGGLDEQYF. Together with reference TRBV19 and TRBJ2-7, the CDR3 gives the full variable domain: DGGITQSPKYLFRKEGQNVTLSCEQNLNHDAMYWYRQDPGQGLRLIYYSQIVNDFQKGDIAEGYSVSREKKESFPLTVTSAQKNPTAFYLCASSIGTGGLDEQYFGPGTRLTVT.